This T cell receptor beta chain is from a study of blood T cell repertoires in COVID-19. Study-wide context: From the United States, Italy and Spain came samples of acute and convalescent COVID-19. PBMCs, B-cell-depleted T cells, or T cells were the source of the cDNA or gDNA that made up the material.

Recruited during active infection, patients (from Seattle) were subsequently followed longitudinally. Trimming took 3 bases from V and 4 from J, leaving 8 bases between them. This CDR3 contains 13 residues. The germline V gene has CDR1 LGHDT and CDR2 YNNKEL (reference sequence). As processed by the authors: Researchers report that nucleated cell counts were estimated from reference gene primer amplification. Profiling relied on immunoSEQ multiplex PCR, and the TCRdb table lists in-frame clones only, not all of them. V and J calls and clone size are given by that table; D and trimming were obtained from the DNA. The data show roughly 250,000 clones, 80% to 95% seen once.

Specimen: peripheral blood. V gene TRBV3-1 (or the pseudogene TRBV3-2) combines with J gene TRBJ2-3; D remains unclear. The receptor was derived from a man aged 25-40 years with COVID-19, enrolled during active disease. The CDR3 bases are TGTGCCAGCAGCCAGAGGCGTTCAGATACGCAGTATTTT. Translating it yields CASSQRRSDTQYF.